A single sample gave rise to the 9 T cell receptor beta chains below, sequenced in a study of cytomegalovirus exposure and HLA in healthy donors. The protocol was immunoSEQ multiplex PCR, while the TCRdb copy is restricted to in-frame clones and leaves out a portion. Found here are 250,000 to 350,000 clones, 88% of them singletons; the top ten hold roughly 0.96%. The sequencing sample was made of PBMCs. The source of these receptors is a man in his thirties or forties in good health and CMV-seronegative.

The gene calls are TRBV30 and TRBJ1-1, with a possible D match to TRBD1 (6 bases). Germline V gives CDR1 GTSNPN, CDR2 SVGIG (reference sequence). Trimming shortened V by 5 bases and J by 0 bases, and 7 bases separated the two germline ends. This CDR3 spans 12 amino acids. The CDR3, as DNA: TGTGCCTGGGGACAGATGAACACTGAAGCTTTCTTT. This gives the protein CAWGQMNTEAFF.

The chain carries TRBV2 and TRBJ1-2, with TRBD1 identical over 7 bases. CDR3 length: 14 amino acids. The trim removed 8 bases at V and 8 bases at J, leaving 14 bases unmatched. Germline V gene data show CDR1 as SNHLY and CDR2 as FYNNEI. CDR3 bases: TGTGCCAGCCTCAAACGGGAGGGGGCAAGAGGCTACACCTTC. Its translation: CASLKREGARGYTF.

This chain connects TRBV4-1 to TRBJ1-1; possible D gene TRBD1, 6 bases. The CDR3 covers 15 residues. CDR1 and CDR2 from the germline V gene are MGHRA and YSYEKL. Trimming took 3 bases from V and 0 from J, leaving 11 bases between them. The CDR3 DNA reads as TGCGCCAGCAGCCAGTTCGGACAGATGAACACTGAAGCTTTCTTT. It encodes CASSQFGQMNTEAFF.

This chain joins TRBV14 and TRBJ1-2; D unclear. Germline loops: CDR1 SGHDN, CDR2 FVKESK. The CDR3 spans 13 residues. Deletions cut 6 bases from V and 1 base from J, with 9 bases between. The CDR3 region is CASSYTINYGYTF. As DNA, the CDR3 is TGTGCCAGCAGTTACACGATTAACTATGGCTACACCTTC.

The chain is built from TRBV11-3 and TRBJ2-1; TRBD2 might be the D (6 bases). This CDR3 region has 15 residues. V shed 3 bases and J shed 4 bases, with 13 bases lying between them. Germline values: CDR1 SGHNT, CDR2 YENEEA. CDR3 residues: CASSFNPGEYNEQFF. DNA of the CDR3: TGTGCCAGCAGCTTCAACCCGGGGGAATACAATGAGCAGTTCTTC.

The chain combines TRBV21-1 with TRBJ1-4. TRBV21-1 is tagged as a pseudogene. This CDR3 spans 13 amino acids. CDR3: CASPLPFNEKLFF. DNA for the CDR3: TGTGCCAGCCCCCTCCCCTTTAATGAAAAACTGTTTTTT.

This chain joins TRBV7-9 and TRBJ1-1; 7 nucleotides align to TRBD1. The CDR3 loop spans 18 amino acids. After removal of 6 bases from V and 1 base from J, the junction contained 17 bases not matched to a gene. Germline-derived CDR1 and CDR2 are SEHNR and FQNEAQ (reference sequence). CDR3 in DNA: TGTGCCAGCAGTCCTCTGAGACAGGGTGGCGTTAAGAACACTGAAGCTTTCTTT. Amino acids: CASSPLRQGGVKNTEAFF.

The chain joins TRBV19 to TRBJ1-1; 9 positions match TRBD1. The V and J ends lost 5 bases and 5 bases, in that order; junction bases with no gene match: 9. This CDR3 is built from 15 residues. The germline V gene encodes CDR1 LNHDA and CDR2 SQIVND (reference sequence). CDR3 coding DNA: TGTGCCAGTAGTCCCAGACAGGGGGGGGGTACTGAAGCTTTCTTT. Residues: CASSPRQGGGTEAFF.

The genes are TRBV10-2 and TRBJ2-5, with TRBD2 matching over 11 bases. The CDR3 covers 16 residues. J lost 1 base, V lost 3 bases, and 4 bases had no gene match. Germline lookup yields CDR1 WSHSY and CDR2 SAAADI. The CDR3 bases are TGCGCCAGCAGTGATAGCGGGGGGGTTACCCAAGAGACCCAGTACTTC. It yields the protein CASSDSGGVTQETQYF.